The 30 T cell receptor beta chains below were found in one sample sequenced in a study of cytomegalovirus exposure and HLA in healthy donors. PCR amplification relied on 60 Vbeta primers (plus 13 Jbeta primers). Sequencing was performed with immunoSEQ multiplex PCR; in TCRdb, only in-frame clones are kept and a portion is missing. The data contain about 99,000 clones, over 75% of them seen just once; the ten biggest clones take up around 3.2%. The material sequenced was PBMCs. The receptor source for this set is a man in his forties or fifties in good health and CMV-seronegative.

This sequence joins TRBV9 and TRBJ1-2, with D hard to call. Looked up from germline, CDR1 is SGDLS and CDR2 is YYNGEE. CDR3 length equals 14 residues. V dropped 2 bases and J dropped 7 bases, with 15 bases sitting between them. The CDR3 DNA sequence: TGTGCCAGCAGCGTTTCCGACAACCTCGGTGGCTACACCTTC. This translates into CASSVSDNLGGYTF.

The rearrangement links TRBV18 to TRBJ1-2; 7 bases line up with TRBD1. Germline trimming cut 6 bases from V and 3 bases from J; bases unmatched to any gene: 10. CDR3 size: 15 residues. The germline V gene has CDR1 KGHSH and CDR2 LQKENI. The chain's CDR3 is CASSGRQGGYYGYTF. As DNA, the CDR3 is TGTGCCAGCTCCGGTAGACAGGGTGGATACTATGGCTACACCTTC. Complete variable domain (other parts from reference TRBV18 and TRBJ1-2): NAGVMQNPRHLVRRRGQEARLRCSPMKGHSHVYWYRQLPEEGLKFMVYLQKENIIDESGMPKERFSAEFPKEGPSILRIQQVVRGDSAAYFCASSGRQGGYYGYTFGSGTRLTVV.

A single count supports this clone. The chain uses TRBV18 and TRBJ2-1, with 11 bases matching TRBD1. Trimming at V came to 6 bases and at J to 8 bases, leaving 9 bases not matched to a gene. Germline loops: CDR1 KGHSH, CDR2 LQKENI. The CDR3 totals 15 residues. The CDR3 DNA sequence: TGTGCCAGCTCCCTGGACAGGGGGCCTGTACATGAGCAGTTCTTC. As protein: CASSLDRGPVHEQFF.

The chain is built from TRBV25-1 and TRBJ2-3, with TRBD2 matching 8 bases. This CDR3 contains 16 residues. Per germline, CDR1 MGHDK and CDR2 SYGVNS. The trim removed 4 bases at V and 2 bases at J, leaving 8 bases unmatched. CDR3 in amino acids: CASSATKRGNTDTQYF. CDR3 sequence (DNA): TGTGCCAGCAGTGCTACAAAGCGGGGGAACACAGATACGCAGTATTTT.

The chain links TRBV4-2 to TRBJ2-1; tentatively, D is TRBD2 (5 bases). Per the germline V gene, CDR1 is LGHNA and CDR2 is YNFKEQ. CDR3 length equals 16 residues. Trimming pared 1 base from V and 0 bases from J, leaving 10 bases between. The CDR3 here is CASSQAASGSYNEQFF. As DNA, the CDR3 is TGTGCCAGCAGCCAAGCGGCAAGCGGCTCCTACAATGAGCAGTTCTTC.

The chain has TRBV6-5 and TRBJ2-3; TRBD1 might be the D (6 bases). This CDR3 is built from 14 residues. V was pared by 5 bases and J by 0 bases, with 9 bases between. The V gene's germline CDR1 is MNHEY and CDR2 SVGAGI. This chain's CDR3 is CASSRRGSTDTQYF. The CDR3 bases are TGTGCCAGCAGTCGCAGGGGAAGCACAGATACGCAGTATTTT.

The rearrangement uses TRBV5-1 and TRBJ2-7; 9 bases align to TRBD2. From germline, CDR1 is SGHRS and CDR2 YFSETQ. The V segment lost 0 bases and the J segment 8 bases; nucleotides outside the gene matches: 6. The CDR3 contains 14 residues. The CDR3 nucleotides read TGCGCCAGCAGCTTGGAAGTAGCGGGAGAGAAGCAGTACTTC. Its translation: CASSLEVAGEKQYF.

The J gene is TRBJ1-1, the V gene TRBV5-5; D is unclear. The CDR3 consists of 13 residues. Germline V gene data show CDR1 as SGHKS and CDR2 as YYEKEE (reference sequence). With 0 bases removed from V and 5 bases from J, the gap between germline ends came to 8 bases. CDR3 coding DNA: TGTGCCAGCAGCTTGGAGCTGAGGACTGAAGCTTTCTTT. This encodes CASSLELRTEAFF.

V is TRBV6-1 and J is TRBJ1-1; D is possibly TRBD1 (6 bases). Trimming removed 7 bases at V and 6 bases at J, with 9 bases between. The CDR3 length is 11 residues. The germline V gene has CDR1 MNHNS and CDR2 SASEGT. As DNA, the CDR3 is TGTGCCAGCAAGGGGGGGTCTGAAGCTTTCTTT. Its protein is CASKGGSEAFF.

This clone was seen just once. V gene TRBV5-4 combines with J gene TRBJ2-7, with a tentative D call TRBD1 (6 bases). V gave up 5 bases and J gave up 5 bases, with 8 bases separating them. Germline lookup yields CDR1 SGHNT and CDR2 YYREEE (reference sequence). This CDR3 has 11 amino acids. Here the CDR3 reads CASRDSNEQYF. The CDR3 DNA is TGTGCCAGCAGGGACAGTAACGAGCAGTACTTC.

The V gene is TRBV2, the J gene TRBJ1-3; 7 bases fit TRBD1. The CDR3 covers 14 residues. V shed 5 bases, J shed 0 bases, and the junction held 1 base outside the gene matches. The V gene's germline CDR1 is SNHLY and CDR2 FYNNEI. The CDR3 coding sequence is TGTGCCAGCAGTCACAGGGGCTCTGGAAACACCATATATTTT. Translation gives CASSHRGSGNTIYF.

The V gene is TRBV30, the J gene TRBJ2-1, with TRBD2 as a possible D gene (6 bases). Looked up from germline, CDR1 is GTSNPN and CDR2 is SVGIG (reference sequence). CDR3 length equals 14 residues. V was trimmed by 0 bases and J by 4 bases, leaving 10 bases between them. The chain's CDR3 is CAWSVRGLYNEQFF. CDR3 sequence (DNA): TGTGCCTGGAGTGTACGGGGACTTTACAATGAGCAGTTCTTC.

V gene TRBV30 combines with J gene TRBJ1-2, with D possibly matching TRBD1 (5 bases). The CDR3 length is 12 residues. Germline loops: CDR1 GTSNPN, CDR2 SVGIG (reference sequence). V gave up 3 bases and J gave up 2 bases, with 7 bases separating them. DNA for the CDR3: TGTGCCTGGAGGGAGGGGAACTATGGCTACACCTTC. This codes for CAWREGNYGYTF.

This rearrangement joins TRBV28 to TRBJ2-7, with D possibly TRBD2 on 5 matching bases. The CDR3 contains 13 residues. V lost 2 bases to trimming and J lost 2 bases, with 7 bases between them. Germline-derived CDR1 and CDR2 are MDHEN and SYDVKM. CDR3 DNA: TGTGCCAGCAGTTTACAGACTACCTACGAGCAGTACTTC. Translation: CASSLQTTYEQYF.

This clone was observed once. DNA of the CDR3: TGTGCCGGGGGAGGGAACACCTACGAGCAGTACTTC. As protein: CAGGGNTYEQYF. The chain couples TRBV6-6 to TRBJ2-7; the match to TRBD2 covers 7 bases. The junction had 6 bases not matched to a gene; V was cut back by 11 bases and J by 2 bases. The germline CDR1 and CDR2 sequences are MNHNY and SVGAGI (reference sequence). The CDR3 covers 12 residues.

CDR3 residues: CASKVGPSGGIRETQYF. The CDR3 DNA reads TGTGCCAGCAAAGTGGGTCCTAGCGGGGGGATTAGGGAGACCCAGTACTTC. The rearrangement links TRBV2 to TRBJ2-5; 11 bases agree with TRBD2. CDR3 size: 17 residues. Germline V gene sequence: CDR1 SNHLY, CDR2 FYNNEI. The trim removed 7 bases at V and 5 bases at J, leaving 15 bases unmatched.

This clone is a singleton in its sample. V and J are TRBV6-4 and TRBJ2-1; 9 positions match TRBD1. The V gene end was trimmed by 3 bases and the J gene end by 6 bases; junction bases not matched to a gene: 9. The V gene's germline CDR1 is MRHNA and CDR2 SNTAGT. The CDR3 is 16 residues long. The CDR3 coding sequence is TGTGCCAGCAGTGATCACGCGACAGGGGGTACCAATGAGCAGTTCTTC. Amino acid sequence: CASSDHATGGTNEQFF.

J is TRBJ2-7 and V is TRBV11-2; 12 bases map to TRBD2. From germline, CDR1 is SGHAT and CDR2 FQNNGV. The V gene end was trimmed by 4 bases and the J gene end by 7 bases; junction bases not matched to a gene: 5. The CDR3 extends over 14 amino acids. The CDR3 spells CASSSTSGRGEQYF. The CDR3 bases are TGTGCCAGCAGCTCGACTAGCGGGAGAGGAGAGCAGTACTTC.

The V and J genes are TRBV10-1 and TRBJ2-6, with TRBD2 as a possible D gene (5 bases). V shed 4 bases and J shed 0 bases, with 16 bases lying between them. This CDR3 has 18 amino acids. Germline CDR1 reads WNHNN; CDR2 reads SYGVQD (reference sequence). The CDR3 DNA follows: TGCGCCAGCAGTGGGAACCCAAGCGGAAGCTCTGGGGCCAACGTCCTGACTTTC. It translates to CASSGNPSGSSGANVLTF.

V is TRBV5-4 and J is TRBJ2-3, with 14 bases that match TRBD2. The trim removed 3 bases at V and 5 bases at J, leaving 14 bases unmatched. This CDR3 spans 19 amino acids. Germline V gene sequence: CDR1 SGHNT, CDR2 YYREEE (reference sequence). CDR3 sequence reads: CASSSGPGRLAGGRDTQYF. CDR3 DNA sequence: TGTGCCAGCAGCTCCGGCCCGGGTCGACTAGCGGGAGGGAGAGATACGCAGTATTTT.

This clone was recorded a few times. CDR3 in amino acids: CASRQGMGTEAFF. As DNA, the CDR3 is TGTGCCAGCAGACAGGGGATGGGCACTGAAGCTTTCTTT. The V gene is TRBV2, the J gene TRBJ1-1; 7 nucleotides agree with TRBD1. The CDR3 runs 13 residues. Germline CDR1 reads SNHLY; CDR2 reads FYNNEI. Trimming took 6 bases from V and 4 from J; bases not matched to a gene: 5.

This chain connects TRBV2 to TRBJ2-5; 9 nucleotides align to TRBD2. The end of the DNA is better explained by TRBJ2-7, so the J call may be wrong. CDR1 is SNHLY, CDR2 FYNNEI, per germline. The CDR3 is made up of 15 amino acids. In nucleotides, the CDR3 is TGTGCCAGCAGTGGGGGGGCTAGCGGGACCTACGAGCAGTACTTC. This encodes CASSGGASGTYEQYF.

The chain combines TRBV5-6 with TRBJ2-3; 8 nucleotides align to TRBD2. The CDR3 has 16 amino acids. Germline V gene lookup returns CDR1 SGHDT and CDR2 YYEEEE. The J segment lost 2 bases and the V segment lost 2 bases, leaving 7 bases of the junction unmatched. The CDR3 spells CASSFKGLAATDTQYF. DNA for the CDR3: TGTGCCAGCAGCTTCAAAGGACTAGCAGCCACAGATACGCAGTATTTT.

V gene TRBV6-1 combines with J gene TRBJ1-1; D remains ambiguous. The germline V gene has CDR1 MNHNS and CDR2 SASEGT. V was clipped by 1 base and J by 4 bases, with 13 bases between them. This CDR3 is 15 amino acids long. This chain's CDR3 is CASSEVGGGSTEAFF. CDR3 coding DNA: TGTGCCAGCAGTGAAGTTGGAGGAGGGTCCACTGAAGCTTTCTTT.

The chain combines TRBV6-6 with TRBJ2-5, with TRBD2 identical over 8 bases. Germline CDR1 MNHNY, CDR2 SVGAGI (reference sequence). This CDR3 is built from 15 residues. J gave up 5 bases and V 8 bases, and 13 bases lay outside the gene matches. CDR3 in DNA: TGTGCCAGCTCCCTGGCGAGCGGGGGTGGGGAGACCCAGTACTTC. This codes for CASSLASGGGETQYF.

This clone came up once. The chain uses TRBV10-3 and TRBJ2-7; D possibly corresponds to TRBD1 (6 bases). Germline-derived CDR1 and CDR2 are ENHRY and SYGVKD. Trimming shortened V by 4 bases and J by 2 bases, and 15 bases separated the two germline ends. This CDR3 is 15 amino acids long. The CDR3 DNA follows: TGTGCCATCAGTGGACAAACAGGGCCCACCTACGAGCAGTACTTC. Translated: CAISGQTGPTYEQYF.

CDR3 region: CAWSVSSGNTIYF. The CDR3 region has the DNA TGTGCCTGGAGTGTTAGCTCTGGAAACACCATATATTTT. The V and J genes are TRBV30 and TRBJ1-3; D ambiguous. The V end lost 0 bases, the J end lost 0 bases, and 3 bases lay between the germline ends. This CDR3 comprises 13 residues. Germline V gene data show CDR1 as GTSNPN and CDR2 as SVGIG (reference sequence).

The chain links TRBV7-9 to TRBJ2-7; 10 nucleotides match TRBD1. J lost 3 bases, V lost 5 bases, and 7 bases had no gene match. The CDR3 contains 15 residues. Germline V gene sequence: CDR1 SEHNR, CDR2 FQNEAQ (reference sequence). The DNA of the CDR3 is TGTGCCAGCAGCCACAGGGACAGGGGAGTCTACGAGCAGTACTTC. Translated, it gives CASSHRDRGVYEQYF.

The CDR3 DNA follows: TGTGCCTGGAGTGTACGGTTTGGGGGAGGGGAGACCTACGAGCAGTACTTC. As protein: CAWSVRFGGGETYEQYF. The rearrangement joins TRBV30 to TRBJ2-7; 7 bases map to TRBD2. The V and J ends lost 0 bases and 2 bases, in that order; junction bases with no gene match: 13. Germline V lookup: CDR1 GTSNPN, CDR2 SVGIG (reference sequence). The CDR3 length is 17 residues. Complete variable domain (other parts from reference TRBV30 and TRBJ2-7): SQTIHQWPATLVQPVGSPLSLECTVEGTSNPNLYWYRQAAGRGLQLLFYSVGIGQISSEVPQNLSASRPQDRQFILSSKKLLLSDSGFYLCAWSVRFGGGETYEQYFGPGTRLTVT.

V usage is TRBV27 and J usage is TRBJ2-1; TRBD2 is a possible D gene (7 bases). This CDR3 contains 17 residues. V gave up 1 base and J gave up 0 bases, with 13 bases separating them. Germline V CDR1 and CDR2: MNHEY, SMNVEV (reference sequence). The CDR3, as DNA: TGTGCCAGCAGTTTATACGCACGGGGGGCCTCCTACAATGAGCAGTTCTTC. This sequence encodes CASSLYARGASYNEQFF.